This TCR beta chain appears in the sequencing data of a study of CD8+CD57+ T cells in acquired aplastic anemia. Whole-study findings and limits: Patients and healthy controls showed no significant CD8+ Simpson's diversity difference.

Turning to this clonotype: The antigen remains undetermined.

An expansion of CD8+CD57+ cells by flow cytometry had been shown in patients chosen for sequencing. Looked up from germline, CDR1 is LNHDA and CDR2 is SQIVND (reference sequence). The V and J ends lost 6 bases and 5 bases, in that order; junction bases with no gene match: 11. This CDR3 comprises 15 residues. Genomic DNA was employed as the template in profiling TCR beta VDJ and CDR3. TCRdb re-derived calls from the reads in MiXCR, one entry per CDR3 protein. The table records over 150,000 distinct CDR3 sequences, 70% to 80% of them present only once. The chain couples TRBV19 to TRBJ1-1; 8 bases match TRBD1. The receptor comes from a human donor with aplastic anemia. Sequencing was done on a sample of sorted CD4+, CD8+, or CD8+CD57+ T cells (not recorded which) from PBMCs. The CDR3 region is CASRERGRGRTEAFF. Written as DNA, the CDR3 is TGTGCCAGTAGGGAGAGGGGCAGGGGGCGGACTGAAGCTTTCTTT. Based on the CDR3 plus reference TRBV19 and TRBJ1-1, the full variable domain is DGGITQSPKYLFRKEGQNVTLSCEQNLNHDAMYWYRQDPGQGLRLIYYSQIVNDFQKGDIAEGYSVSREKKESFPLTVTSAQKNPTAFYLCASRERGRGRTEAFFGQGTRLTVV.